Reported below is one TCR beta chain. The data derive from a study of response to subunit inactivated influenza vaccine. Germline CDR1 reads SGHTA; CDR2 reads FQGNSA. This CDR3 comprises 17 residues. V was clipped by 1 base and J by 4 bases; unmatched bases: 9. TCRdb used MiXCR to reprocess the RT-PCR reads, holding one entry per CDR3 protein. The table shows more than 600,000 distinct CDR3 sequences, with less than 20% occurring only once. The rearrangement joins TRBV7-2 to TRBJ2-3, with 9 bases that match TRBD2. Here the sequenced sample was PBMCs from blood, taken around 5 days after vaccination. This clonotype was obtained from a man aged 50 to 60 who received an inactivated influenza vaccine. CDR3 nucleotide sequence: TGTGCCAGCAGCTTAGGTCCCAGCGGGAGGCAGGCAGATACGCAGTATTTT. This encodes CASSLGPSGRQADTQYF.